The next 13 T cell receptor beta chains were all read from a single sample in a study of somatic mutations in cytotoxic T cells in rheumatoid arthritis. Data came from immunoSEQ multiplex PCR; TCRdb stores just in-frame clones and leaves some out. The repertoire holds some 25,000 clones, with roughly 82% as singletons. Material: CD8+ T cells sorted from blood. These receptors came from a man aged 45-65 years in good health.

The gene calls are TRBV7-8 and TRBJ2-7, with TRBD2 as a possible D gene (7 bases). The CDR3 is made up of 14 amino acids. Germline CDR1 and CDR2: SGHVS and FQNEAQ. Deletions cut 1 base from V and 7 bases from J, with 14 bases between. Here the CDR3 DNA reads TGTGCCAGCAGCTTAGACCGGGGGGCGCGGGAGCAGTACTTC. Protein: CASSLDRGAREQYF.

This chain joins TRBV2 and TRBJ2-7, with D possibly matching TRBD2 (6 bases). CDR3 size: 15 residues. Per germline, CDR1 SNHLY and CDR2 FYNNEI. V gave up 1 base and J gave up 2 bases, with 12 bases separating them. CDR3 sequence: CASSEVGEAPYEQYF. CDR3 coding DNA: TGTGCCAGCAGTGAAGTGGGGGAGGCACCCTACGAGCAGTACTTC.

The chain combines TRBV29-1 with TRBJ2-1; the match to TRBD2 covers 7 bases. V shed 5 bases, J shed 4 bases, and the junction held 11 bases outside the gene matches. The CDR3 is 15 residues long. CDR1 is SQVTM and CDR2 is ANQGSEA in the germline V gene. The CDR3 protein is CSVSREDMEYNEQFF. CDR3 DNA: TGCAGCGTTTCTCGGGAGGACATGGAATACAATGAGCAGTTCTTC.

The V call is TRBV7-9, the J call TRBJ2-3; TRBD2 aligns across 13 bases. Germline loops: CDR1 SEHNR, CDR2 FQNEAQ (reference sequence). The CDR3 contains 16 residues. V gave up 5 bases and J gave up 5 bases; unmatched junction bases: 7. CDR3 in amino acids: CASSPTSGRARDTQYF. CDR3 DNA: TGTGCCAGCAGCCCTACTAGCGGGAGGGCCAGAGATACGCAGTATTTT.

The chain employs TRBV6-5 and TRBJ2-2; no firm D call. From germline, CDR1 is MNHEY and CDR2 SVGAGI. Trimming cost V 6 bases and J 4 bases, with 6 bases left between them. The CDR3 runs to 12 residues. The CDR3 spells CASSLGTGELFF. As DNA, the CDR3 is TGTGCCAGCAGCCTAGGCACCGGGGAGCTGTTTTTT.

This rearrangement joins TRBV27 to TRBJ2-1; D is undetermined. Germline loops: CDR1 MNHEY, CDR2 SMNVEV (reference sequence). V was trimmed by 6 bases and J by 9 bases, leaving 18 bases between them. This CDR3 spans 14 amino acids. The chain's CDR3 is CASRRHPWLLEQFF. The CDR3 DNA is TGTGCCAGCAGACGACACCCTTGGCTCCTTGAGCAGTTCTTC.

The chain uses TRBV10-1 and TRBJ2-7; D is possibly TRBD1 or TRBD2 (5 bases each). With 4 bases removed from V and 3 bases from J, the gap between germline ends came to 16 bases. Germline V CDR1 and CDR2: WNHNN, SYGVQD (reference sequence). CDR3 length: 15 amino acids. CDR3 DNA sequence: TGCGCCAGCAGTGTCGAGGGGAGTCCCTTCTACGAGCAGTACTTC. Translating gives CASSVEGSPFYEQYF.

The genes are TRBV6-4 and TRBJ2-1; 8 bases are shared with TRBD1. V lost 4 bases to trimming and J lost 8 bases; unmatched junction nucleotides: 10. The CDR3 is 15 amino acids. Germline CDR1 and CDR2: MRHNA and SNTAGT. This chain's CDR3 is CASSASDRASDEQFF. DNA of the CDR3: TGTGCCAGCAGTGCCTCGGACAGGGCATCGGATGAGCAGTTCTTC.

V gene TRBV5-4 combines with J gene TRBJ2-2, with D possibly called TRBD1 or TRBD2 (5 bases each). V lost 4 bases and J lost 1, with 8 bases in between. Germline assignment: CDR1 SGHNT and CDR2 YYREEE (reference sequence). This CDR3 has 14 amino acids. CDR3 sequence (DNA): TGTGCCAGCAGCCTGGGACGGAACACCGGGGAGCTGTTTTTT. It yields the protein CASSLGRNTGELFF.

The V and J genes are TRBV9 and TRBJ1-2; D remains unclear. CDR3 length: 15 amino acids. Trimming removed 4 bases at V and 3 bases at J, with 16 bases between. Germline V gene sequence: CDR1 SGDLS, CDR2 YYNGEE. The CDR3: CASSSSISSYYGYTF. CDR3 bases: TGTGCCAGCAGCTCCTCAATCAGCTCCTACTATGGCTACACCTTC.

This chain uses TRBV6-1 with TRBJ2-1; D ambiguous. In germline, CDR1 is MNHNS, CDR2 SASEGT. The CDR3 totals 12 residues. Trimming shortened V by 0 bases and J by 8 bases, and 5 bases separated the two germline ends. CDR3 loop: CASSEAFDEQFF. The CDR3 bases are TGTGCCAGCAGTGAAGCTTTCGATGAGCAGTTCTTC.

The chain couples TRBV4-2 to TRBJ1-1; perhaps TRBD1 as D (5 bases). V shed 4 bases and J shed 0 bases, with 15 bases lying between them. Germline V gene sequence: CDR1 LGHNA, CDR2 YNFKEQ. The CDR3 is 16 residues long. This CDR3 reads CASSPGTDTMNTEAFF. The CDR3 DNA is TGTGCCAGCAGCCCCGGGACCGATACCATGAACACTGAAGCTTTCTTT.

This clone was detected a few times. V usage is TRBV5-4 and J usage is TRBJ2-7, with D unresolved. This CDR3 region has 15 residues. V was trimmed by 2 bases and J by 2 bases, leaving 14 bases between them. Germline V CDR1 and CDR2: SGHNT, YYREEE (reference sequence). CDR3 in amino acids: CASSLRRESAYEQYF. In DNA form, the CDR3 reads TGTGCCAGCAGCTTACGACGAGAGAGCGCCTACGAGCAGTACTTC.